This TCR beta chain was sequenced for a study of OX40 agonist ivuxolimab in advanced cancers. Method: immunoSEQ multiplex PCR; TCRdb's copy keeps in-frame clones and lacks some. The sample lists around 100,000 clones; around nine tenths were seen once. The CDR3 length is 14 residues. V lost 6 bases to trimming and J lost 6 bases; unmatched junction nucleotides: 6. Germline-derived CDR1 and CDR2 are LNHDA and SQIVND (reference sequence). This specimen was CD4+ or CD8+ T cells sorted from blood, taken in a trial of the OX40 agonist ivuxolimab. The clonotype comes from an adult with an advanced solid tumor such as melanoma, head and neck, liver or kidney cancer. This chain links TRBV19 with TRBJ2-1, with 9 bases fitting TRBD2. CDR3 nucleotide sequence: TGTGCCAGTAGGCCGGGACTAGCTTTCAATGAGCAGTTCTTC. Protein: CASRPGLAFNEQFF.